This T cell receptor (beta chain) was captured by sequencing in a study of T-cell reconstitution after alpha-beta-depleted transplantation in children. This clonotype was counted many times. The antigen remains undetermined. Preparation of the TCRbeta library was carried out with unique molecular identifiers. A single record per CDR3 protein comes from TCRdb applying MiXCR to the PCR reads. This sample has around 270,000 distinct CDR3 sequences, with around a tenth found just once. Germline CDR1 KGHDR, CDR2 SFDVKD. The CDR3 is 13 residues long. V gave up 3 bases and J gave up 3 bases, with 7 bases separating them. Broader study findings: Several hundred rapidly expanded clones from non-depleted graft cells reportedly supplied alpha-beta T cells about two months post-transplant. The study traced high day-60 TCRbeta diversity in some patients to surviving recipient T cells and thymic progenitors.

The receptor was derived from a boy in the first two years of life with acute myeloid leukemia, due to receive a stem cell transplant. The J gene is TRBJ1-1, the V gene TRBV24-1; a weak D match, TRBD1 (5 bases). The specimen comprised PBMCs, sampled before TCRalphabeta/CD19-depleted stem cell transplant. Written as DNA, the CDR3 is TGTGCCACCAGTGATGACAGACACACTGAAGCTTTCTTT. This translates into CATSDDRHTEAFF.